A selection of T cell receptor beta chains follows, all from one sample in a study of OX40 agonist ivuxolimab in advanced cancers. Some clones are missing from TCRdb's copy, which holds only in-frame ones; the method was immunoSEQ multiplex PCR. The sample holds roughly 42,000 clones, approximately 89% seen once. The specimen was CD4+ or CD8+ T cells sorted from blood, collected in a trial of the OX40 agonist ivuxolimab. Source of these receptors: an adult with an advanced solid tumor such as melanoma, head and neck, liver or kidney cancer. Both conserved end residues are part of each CDR3. Each record gives: J gene, D gene, clone size, V gene, CDR3 protein, CDR3 DNA. The D gene is left open where the match is weak. A row's size may be missing; if present it is once, few, many or a size class.

TRBJ2-7 | TRBD1 | - | TRBV27 | CASSFSGTGESYEQYF | TGTGCCAGCAGTTTCTCCGGGACAGGGGAGTCCTACGAGCAGTACTTC
TRBJ2-3 | - | - | TRBV29-1 | CSLTAVGTDTQYF | TGCAGCCTCACGGCCGTGGGGACAGATACGCAGTATTTT
TRBJ2-1 | TRBD1 | - | TRBV2 | CASSDRTGGIGNEQFF | TGTGCCAGCAGTGATAGGACAGGGGGAATTGGGAATGAGCAGTTCTTC
TRBJ1-5 | - | - | TRBV27 | CASSLYGPGNYQPQHF | TGTGCCAGCAGTTTATATGGGCCAGGGAATTATCAGCCCCAGCATTTT
TRBJ2-1 | - | - | TRBV7-2 | CASSPLLTLNPNEQFF | TGTGCCAGCAGCCCGCTTCTGACACTAAACCCCAATGAGCAGTTCTTC
TRBJ1-1 | - | - | TRBV2 | CASSEGKLPTEAFF | TGTGCCAGCAGTGAGGGGAAACTCCCCACTGAAGCTTTCTTT
TRBJ2-3 | - | - | TRBV7-6 | CASSLVSGGAADTQYF | TGTGCCAGCAGCTTAGTTAGTGGGGGGGCCGCAGATACGCAGTATTTT
TRBJ2-1 | TRBD1 | once | TRBV4-3 | CASSPDRTYNEQFF | TGCGCCAGCAGCCCGGACAGGACCTACAATGAGCAGTTCTTC
TRBJ1-6 | - | - | TRBV15 | CATSRRQINSPLHF | TGTGCCACCAGCCGACGACAGATTAATTCACCCCTCCACTTT
TRBJ1-1 | TRBD1 | - | TRBV19 | CASSILGTVDAFF | TGTGCCAGTAGTATTTTGGGGACAGTCGACGCTTTCTTT
TRBJ2-2 | - | - | TRBV6-5 | CASSYDSGTGELFF | TGTGCCAGCAGTTACGATTCCGGCACCGGGGAGCTGTTTTTT
TRBJ1-5 | - | - | TRBV7-2 | CASSFNLGGNQPQHF | TGTGCCAGCAGCTTTAACCTGGGGGGCAATCAGCCCCAGCATTTT
TRBJ2-7 | TRBD2 | - | TRBV5-8 | CASSFLESAGYEQYF | TGTGCCAGCAGCTTTCTCGAGTCAGCGGGATACGAGCAGTACTTC
TRBJ2-7 | - | - | TRBV27 | CATSPGGPYEQYF | TGTGCCACCAGTCCCGGGGGGCCCTACGAGCAGTACTTC
TRBJ1-5 | - | - | TRBV7-2 | CASRRGSNQPQHF | TGTGCCAGCAGGAGGGGAAGCAATCAGCCCCAGCATTTT
TRBJ2-7 | - | - | TRBV7-2 | CASSFYNYEQYF | TGTGCCAGCAGCTTTTATAACTACGAGCAGTACTTC
TRBJ2-3 | TRBD1 | - | TRBV18 | CASSPRDSRLDTQYF | TGTGCCAGCTCACCCCGGGACAGCCGCCTTGATACGCAGTATTTT
TRBJ1-1 | - | - | TRBV7-4 | CASSLTGMNTEAFF | TGTGCCAGCAGCTTAACAGGGATGAACACTGAAGCTTTCTTT
TRBJ2-7 | - | - | TRBV2 | CASSDERMGPYEQYF | TGTGCCAGCAGTGATGAAAGGATGGGACCCTACGAGCAGTACTTC
TRBJ2-1 | - | - | TRBV29-1 | CSVLTGSTANEQFF | TGCAGCGTCCTTACGGGTTCCACCGCCAATGAGCAGTTCTTC
TRBJ1-3 | - | once | TRBV9 | CASSVVGTPGETIYF | TGTGCCAGCAGCGTAGTGGGGACTCCAGGGGAGACCATATATTTT
TRBJ1-1 | - | medium-sized | TRBV7-6 | CASSPGASNTEAFF | TGTGCCAGCAGCCCGGGGGCCTCGAACACTGAAGCTTTCTTT
TRBJ2-6 | TRBD1 | - | TRBV7-8 | CASSLARDREYGANVLTF | TGTGCCAGCAGCTTAGCCCGGGACAGGGAGTATGGGGCCAACGTCCTGACTTTC
TRBJ2-1 | - | - | TRBV6-5 | CASSYMGPSNEQFF | TGTGCCAGCAGTTACATGGGACCCTCGAATGAGCAGTTCTTC
TRBJ2-1 | - | - | TRBV28 | CASGGTADYNEQFF | TGTGCCAGCGGGGGGACAGCAGACTACAATGAGCAGTTCTTC
TRBJ2-6 | - | - | TRBV5-6 | CASSLEWESPPGANVLTF | TGTGCCAGCAGCTTGGAATGGGAAAGTCCCCCTGGGGCCAACGTCCTGACTTTC
TRBJ2-7 | TRBD2 | - | TRBV13 | CASSFGTSGDYEQYF | TGTGCCAGCAGCTTCGGGACTAGCGGAGACTACGAGCAGTACTTC
TRBJ1-1 | TRBD1 | - | TRBV13 | CASGFPTRGPEAFF | TGTGCCAGCGGCTTCCCCACGAGGGGGCCTGAAGCTTTCTTT
TRBJ1-1 | - | - | TRBV14 | CASSQVWGLVNTEAFF | TGTGCCAGCAGCCAAGTCTGGGGTTTGGTGAACACTGAAGCTTTCTTT
TRBJ2-7 | - | - | TRBV13 | CASTRGYEQYF | TGTGCCAGCACCAGGGGCTACGAGCAGTACTTC
TRBJ2-1 | TRBD1 | - | TRBV28 | CASSWTGEDNEQFF | TGTGCCAGCAGTTGGACAGGGGAGGACAATGAGCAGTTCTTC
TRBJ1-2 | - | - | TRBV11-2 | CASSLEIRYTPANYGYTF | TGTGCCAGCAGCTTAGAAATTCGGTATACACCAGCTAACTATGGCTACACCTTC
TRBJ1-2 | - | - | TRBV5-6 | CASSWGDGEFTEGYTF | TGTGCCAGCAGCTGGGGGGACGGGGAGTTTACGGAGGGCTACACCTTC
TRBJ2-1 | - | - | TRBV28 | CASSIRGYNEQFF | TGTGCCAGCAGTATAAGGGGTTACAATGAGCAGTTCTTC
TRBJ2-5 | - | - | TRBV14 | CASSQDGWGQETQYF | TGTGCCAGCAGCCAAGACGGGTGGGGACAAGAGACCCAGTACTTC
TRBJ2-1 | - | - | TRBV9 | CASSGGPANEQFF | TGTGCCAGCAGCGGCGGCCCGGCGAATGAGCAGTTCTTC
TRBJ2-3 | - | - | TRBV7-6 | CASSLAGGADTQYF | TGTGCCAGCAGCTTAGCGGGCGGAGCAGATACGCAGTATTTT
TRBJ2-7 | - | - | TRBV11-2 | CASSFGGAGYEQYF | TGTGCCAGCAGCTTCGGGGGTGCTGGCTACGAGCAGTACTTC
TRBJ1-2 | TRBD1 | - | TRBV4-3 | CASSQYRGMGYGYTF | TGCGCCAGCAGCCAGTACAGGGGTATGGGCTATGGCTACACCTTC
TRBJ1-2 | - | - | TRBV11-2 | CASSLGTGTVYGYTF | TGTGCCAGCAGCTTAGGCACTGGGACTGTCTATGGCTACACCTTC